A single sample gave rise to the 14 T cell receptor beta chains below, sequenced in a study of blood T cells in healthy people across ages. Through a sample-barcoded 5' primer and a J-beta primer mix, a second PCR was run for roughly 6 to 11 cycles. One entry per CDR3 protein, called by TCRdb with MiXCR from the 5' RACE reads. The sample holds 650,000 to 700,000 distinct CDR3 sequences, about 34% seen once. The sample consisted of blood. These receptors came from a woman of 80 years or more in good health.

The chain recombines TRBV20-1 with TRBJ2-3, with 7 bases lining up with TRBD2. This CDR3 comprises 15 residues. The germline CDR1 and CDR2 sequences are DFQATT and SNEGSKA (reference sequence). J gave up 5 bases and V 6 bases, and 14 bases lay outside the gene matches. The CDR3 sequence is CSARRGGEGIDTQYF. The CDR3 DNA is TGCAGTGCCAGACGGGGTGGGGAGGGAATAGATACGCAGTATTTT.

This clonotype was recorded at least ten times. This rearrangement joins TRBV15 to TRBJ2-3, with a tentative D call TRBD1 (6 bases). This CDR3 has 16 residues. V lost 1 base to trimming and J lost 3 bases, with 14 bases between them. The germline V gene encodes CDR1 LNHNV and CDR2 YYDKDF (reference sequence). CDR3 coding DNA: TGTGCCACCAGCAGAGGACCAGGGGCGAAGACAGATACGCAGTATTTT. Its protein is CATSRGPGAKTDTQYF.

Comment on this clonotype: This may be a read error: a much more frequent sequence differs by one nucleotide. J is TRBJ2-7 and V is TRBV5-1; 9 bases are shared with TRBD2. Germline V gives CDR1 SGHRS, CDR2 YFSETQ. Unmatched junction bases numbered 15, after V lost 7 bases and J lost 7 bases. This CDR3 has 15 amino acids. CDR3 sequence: CASGAPQRGEREQYF. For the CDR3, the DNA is TGCGCCAGCGGCGCCCCGCAGCGGGGGGAACGGGAGCAGTACTTC. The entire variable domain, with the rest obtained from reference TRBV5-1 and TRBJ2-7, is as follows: KAGVTQTPRYLIKTRGQQVTLSCSPISGHRSVSWYQQTPGQGLQFLFEYFSETQRNKGNFPGRFSGRQFSNSRSEMNVSTLELGDSALYLCASGAPQRGEREQYFGPGTRLTVT.

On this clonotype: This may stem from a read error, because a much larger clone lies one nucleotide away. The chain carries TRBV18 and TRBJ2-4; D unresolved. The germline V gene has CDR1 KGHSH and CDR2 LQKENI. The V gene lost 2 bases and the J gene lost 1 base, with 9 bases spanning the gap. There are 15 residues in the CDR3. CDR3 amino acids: CASSPKRKAKNIQYF. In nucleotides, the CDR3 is TGTGCCAGCTCACCAAAGCGCAAGGCCAAAAACATTCAGTACTTC.

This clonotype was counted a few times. The CDR3: CASMGRGSNTEAFF. The DNA for the CDR3 is TGTGCCAGCATGGGGAGGGGCTCGAACACTGAAGCTTTCTTT. This chain links TRBV6-2 or TRBV6-3 with TRBJ1-1; weak D call: TRBD1 (5 bases). The CDR3 loop spans 14 amino acids. CDR1 is MNHEY and CDR2 is SVGEGT in the germline V gene. Trimming stripped 7 bases from V and 1 base from J, with 13 bases between.

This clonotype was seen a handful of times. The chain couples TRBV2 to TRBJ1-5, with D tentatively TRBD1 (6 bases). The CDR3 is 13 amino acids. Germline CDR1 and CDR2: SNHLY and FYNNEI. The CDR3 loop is CAVGADSNQPQHF. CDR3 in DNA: TGTGCAGTGGGGGCAGATAGCAATCAGCCCCAGCATTTT.

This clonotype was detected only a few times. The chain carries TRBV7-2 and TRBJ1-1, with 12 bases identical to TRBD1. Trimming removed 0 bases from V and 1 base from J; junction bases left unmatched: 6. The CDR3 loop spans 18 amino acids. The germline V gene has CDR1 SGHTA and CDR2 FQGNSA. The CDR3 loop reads CASSLAGTGGGGNTEAFF. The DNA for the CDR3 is TGTGCCAGCAGCTTAGCTGGGACAGGGGGCGGCGGGAACACTGAAGCTTTCTTT.

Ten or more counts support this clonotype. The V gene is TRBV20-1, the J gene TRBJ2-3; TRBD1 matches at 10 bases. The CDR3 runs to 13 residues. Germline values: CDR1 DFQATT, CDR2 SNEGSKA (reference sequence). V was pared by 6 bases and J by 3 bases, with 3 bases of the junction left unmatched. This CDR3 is CSAEGQGTDTQYF. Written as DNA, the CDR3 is TGCAGTGCAGAGGGACAGGGGACAGATACGCAGTATTTT.

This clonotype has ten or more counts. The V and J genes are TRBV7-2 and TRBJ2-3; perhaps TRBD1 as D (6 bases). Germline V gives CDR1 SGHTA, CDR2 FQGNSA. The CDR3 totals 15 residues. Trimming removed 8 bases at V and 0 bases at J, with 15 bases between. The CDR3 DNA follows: TGTGCCAGCCAATCAGGGGCCTCTAGCACAGATACGCAGTATTTT. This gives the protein CASQSGASSTDTQYF. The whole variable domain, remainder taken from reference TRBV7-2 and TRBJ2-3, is GAGVSQSPSNKVTEKGKDVELRCDPISGHTALYWYRQSLGQGLEFLIYFQGNSAPDKSGLPSDRFSAERTGGSVSTLTIQRTQQEDSAVYLCASQSGASSTDTQYFGPGTRLTVL.

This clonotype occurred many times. Here the CDR3 reads CSASGTSGGPGETQYF. Written as DNA, the CDR3 is TGCAGTGCCTCCGGGACTAGCGGGGGGCCGGGGGAGACCCAGTACTTC. This sequence joins TRBV20-1 and TRBJ2-5; 15 positions agree with TRBD2. There are 16 residues in the CDR3. The germline V gene has CDR1 DFQATT and CDR2 SNEGSKA (reference sequence). V was pared by 6 bases and J by 5 bases, with 10 bases of the junction left unmatched.

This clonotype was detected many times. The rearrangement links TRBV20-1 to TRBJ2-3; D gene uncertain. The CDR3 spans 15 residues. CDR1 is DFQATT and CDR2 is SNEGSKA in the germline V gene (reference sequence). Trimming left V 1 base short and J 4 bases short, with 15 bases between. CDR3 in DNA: TGCAGTGCTAGAGTAATTCCCACCGAGGCAGATACGCAGTATTTT. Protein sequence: CSARVIPTEADTQYF.

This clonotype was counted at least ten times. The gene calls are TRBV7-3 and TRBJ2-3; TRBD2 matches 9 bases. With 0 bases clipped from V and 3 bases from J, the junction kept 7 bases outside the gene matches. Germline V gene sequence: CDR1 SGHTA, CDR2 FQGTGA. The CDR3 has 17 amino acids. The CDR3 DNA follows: TGTGCCAGCAGCTTAACGGCCAGGCGGGGGGGAACAGATACGCAGTATTTT. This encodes CASSLTARRGGTDTQYF.

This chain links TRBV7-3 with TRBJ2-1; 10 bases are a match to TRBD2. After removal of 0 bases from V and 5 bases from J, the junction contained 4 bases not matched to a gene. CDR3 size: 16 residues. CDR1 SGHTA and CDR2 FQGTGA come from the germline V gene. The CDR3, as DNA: TGTGCCAGCAGCTTAACTCCAGCGGGGGGGAACAATGAGCAGTTCTTC. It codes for CASSLTPAGGNNEQFF.

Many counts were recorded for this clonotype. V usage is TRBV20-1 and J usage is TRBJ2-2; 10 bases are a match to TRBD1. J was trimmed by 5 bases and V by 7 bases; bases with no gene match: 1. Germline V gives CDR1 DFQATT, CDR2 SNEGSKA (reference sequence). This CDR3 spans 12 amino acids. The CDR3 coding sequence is TGCAGTGGGACAGGGGGGACCGGGGAGCTGTTTTTT. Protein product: CSGTGGTGELFF.